This T cell receptor (beta chain) was captured in a study of beta chain features in type 1 diabetes. Study outcomes and limitations: Across patients, naive, central memory and Treg TCRB repertoires exhibited apparently greater similarity than was observed across healthy donors. People with Type 1 diabetes carried modestly yet significantly shorter TCRB CDR3s in all four CD4+ subsets. Patients with type 1 diabetes showed fewer VDJ junction insertions and more deletions.

Cell sorting via CD45RO/CCR7/CD25/CD127/CD95/CD27 was performed to obtain CD4+ naive, central memory, regulatory and stem cell-like memory cells. CDR1 MNHEY and CDR2 SMNVEV come from the germline V gene (reference sequence). V lost 1 base and J lost 6, with 7 bases in between. This CDR3 spans 14 amino acids. The authors reverse transcribed all of the isolated RNA, so sequencing captured expressed TCRB transcripts. Using immunoSEQ multiplex PCR, the repertoire was profiled, and TCRdb retains in-frame clones only, with some absent. This sample has some 660,000 clones, with about 14% found just once. This clone was seen more than once but under ten times. What it binds is not known.

The TCR originated in a man aged 18 to 35 with type 1 diabetes. The V and J genes are TRBV27 and TRBJ1-6; no definite D call. The sample consisted of naive CD4+ T cells from blood. The CDR3 nucleotides are TGTGCCAGCAGTTTATGGTCCACTAATTCACCCCTCCACTTT. Translated, it gives CASSLWSTNSPLHF.